Sequencing of this T cell receptor beta chain was carried out in a study of T cell changes during pregnancy in multiple sclerosis. The method was immunoSEQ multiplex PCR; TCRdb's version includes in-frame clones alone and lacks a portion of them. The repertoire has approximately 70,000 clones, 90% to 95% of them found once; the top ten carry more than 0.12%. This clonotype originated in a female donor with multiple sclerosis, enrolled in a pregnancy study. Sequences were derived from CD4+ T cells from peripheral blood mononuclear cells, sampled after pregnancy.

Here the CDR3 reads CASSAFSWPYEQYF. DNA for the CDR3: TGTGCCAGCAGCGCTTTCTCTTGGCCCTACGAGCAGTACTTC. The rearrangement joins TRBV28 to TRBJ2-7, with D unresolved. From germline, CDR1 is MDHEN and CDR2 SYDVKM. This CDR3 comprises 14 residues. The V end was cut by 6 bases, the J end by 2 bases, with 14 bases between.